This TCR beta chain was found in a study of somatic mutations in cytotoxic T cells in rheumatoid arthritis. V lost 4 bases, J lost 0 bases, and 7 bases stayed unmatched. Germline-derived CDR1 and CDR2 are SGDLS and YYNGEE. There are 18 residues in the CDR3. Using immunoSEQ multiplex PCR, the repertoire was profiled, and TCRdb retains in-frame clones only, with some absent. The sample lists fewer than 40,000 clones; around 83% were seen once. V gene TRBV9 combines with J gene TRBJ2-3; 14 bases are a match to TRBD2. Specimen: CD8+ T cells sorted from blood. The clonotype comes from an adult with rheumatoid arthritis. The CDR3 DNA sequence: TGTGCCAGCAGCCCCCGGACTAGCGGGAGGCTTAGCACAGATACGCAGTATTTT. This gives the protein CASSPRTSGRLSTDTQYF.